A selection of T cell receptor beta chains follows, all from one sample in a study of blood T cell repertoires in COVID-19. TCRdb's table, derived via immunoSEQ multiplex PCR, lists solely in-frame clones and lacks some. In the table there are about 280,000 clones, approximately 82% of which are singletons. Material for sequencing was PBMCs or T cells enriched from blood (not recorded which). All receptors derive from a man aged 40-55 years who had been exposed to COVID-19. CDR3s include the opening cysteine and the closing phenylalanine or tryptophan. The order of the fields is J gene, clone size, CDR3 length, V gene, D gene, CDR3 protein, CDR3 DNA. The D gene is left open where the match is weak. Not every row has a clone size; where given, it reads once, few, many or a size class.

TRBJ2-2 | few | 14 | TRBV9 | NA | CASSEGGITGELFF | TGTGCCAGCAGCGAAGGGGGAATCACCGGGGAGCTGTTTTTT
TRBJ1-2 | NA | 14 | TRBV5-1 | TRBD1 | CASSLDSGTGGYTF | TGCGCCAGCAGCTTGGATTCCGGGACAGGTGGCTACACCTTC
TRBJ2-7 | few | 15 | TRBV19 | NA | CASSIAPGSTYEQYF | TGTGCCAGTAGTATAGCCCCGGGTAGTACCTACGAGCAGTACTTC
TRBJ2-1 | NA | 14 | TRBV7-3 | NA | CASSFNGRWDEQFF | TGTGCCAGCAGCTTTAACGGGAGATGGGATGAGCAGTTCTTC
TRBJ1-6 | NA | 12 | TRBV11-2 | NA | CASSPPNSPLHF | TGTGCCAGCAGCCCCCCGAATTCACCCCTCCACTTT
TRBJ2-1 | NA | 14 | TRBV29-1 | TRBD2 | CSVETSGRNNEQFF | TGCAGCGTTGAGACTAGCGGGCGAAACAATGAGCAGTTCTTC
TRBJ1-5 | NA | 14 | TRBV28 | NA | CASTGGGFSQPQHF | TGTGCCAGCACGGGGGGGGGTTTTAGTCAGCCCCAGCATTTT
TRBJ1-5 | NA | 18 | TRBV24-1 | NA | CATSDSRNPGETYQPQHF | TGTGCCACCAGTGATTCCCGAAATCCCGGAGAAACTTATCAGCCCCAGCATTTT
TRBJ2-1 | NA | 15 | TRBV18 | TRBD2 | CASSTGTSGSVEQFF | TGTGCCAGCTCAACCGGGACTAGCGGGAGCGTTGAGCAGTTCTTC
TRBJ2-1 | NA | 15 | TRBV5-1 | TRBD2 | CASSPGLAGAGEQFF | TGCGCCAGCAGCCCGGGACTAGCGGGAGCGGGTGAGCAGTTCTTC
TRBJ2-7 | NA | 14 | TRBV15 | TRBD1 | CATSRQGSTYEQYF | TGTGCCACCAGTAGACAGGGAAGTACTTACGAGCAGTACTTC
TRBJ2-2 | NA | 17 | TRBV15 | TRBD2 | CATSPRRAGGSTGELFF | TGTGCCACCAGCCCTCGGAGGGCGGGAGGCTCCACCGGGGAGCTGTTTTTT
TRBJ1-5 | NA | 14 | TRBV7-2 | NA | CASSRTGGNQPQHF | TGTGCCAGTTCCCGGACGGGAGGAAATCAGCCCCAGCATTTT
TRBJ2-6 | NA | 18 | TRBV9 | TRBD1 | CASSERQGRRSGANVLTF | TGTGCCAGCAGCGAGAGACAGGGGCGCCGCTCTGGGGCCAACGTCCTGACTTTC
TRBJ1-4 | NA | 18 | TRBV14 | NA | CASSQVGAWDTRDEKLFF | TGTGCCAGCAGCCAAGTGGGAGCTTGGGATACCCGGGATGAAAAACTGTTTTTT
TRBJ1-2 | NA | 16 | TRBV5-4 | NA | CASSYVYLRAKDGYTF | TGTGCCAGCAGCTACGTATACCTCAGGGCCAAGGATGGCTACACCTTC
TRBJ1-5 | NA | 14 | TRBV10-3 | TRBD1 | CAISDRQGGQPQHF | TGTGCCATCAGTGATCGACAGGGCGGACAGCCCCAGCATTTT
TRBJ2-2 | once | 16 | TRBV3-1/TRBV3-2 | TRBD2 | CASSQRLAGGTGELFF | TGTGCCAGCAGCCAAAGGCTAGCGGGAGGCACCGGGGAGCTGTTTTTT
TRBJ2-2 | NA | 13 | TRBV5-1 | NA | CASSLTEIGELFF | TGCGCCAGCAGCTTGACGGAGATCGGGGAGCTGTTTTTT
TRBJ1-6 | NA | 15 | TRBV2 | NA | CASSLDSPNNSPLHF | TGTGCCAGCAGCCTGGACAGTCCAAATAATTCACCCCTCCACTTT
TRBJ2-1 | once | 15 | TRBV5-1 | NA | CASSLGIVGSSEQFF | TGCGCCAGCAGCTTGGGGATTGTGGGGAGCTCTGAGCAGTTCTTC
TRBJ2-1 | NA | 16 | TRBV19 | TRBD2 | CASSTGLANGPAEQFF | TGTGCCAGTAGTACCGGACTAGCCAACGGTCCTGCTGAGCAGTTCTTC
TRBJ2-7 | NA | 13 | TRBV12-3/TRBV12-4 | NA | CASSPRSSYEQYF | TGTGCCAGCAGCCCCAGGTCCTCCTACGAGCAGTACTTC
TRBJ1-2 | NA | 15 | TRBV18 | NA | CASSRDQPGGYGYTF | TGTGCCAGCTCACGCGACCAACCCGGCGGATATGGCTACACCTTC
TRBJ2-6 | NA | 15 | TRBV4-1 | NA | CASSLAPSGANVLTF | TGCGCCAGCAGCCTAGCCCCCTCTGGGGCCAACGTCCTGACTTTC
TRBJ2-1 | NA | 17 | TRBV19 | NA | CASSIVSLESGLNEQFF | TGTGCCAGTAGTATAGTATCGCTAGAAAGCGGTCTCAATGAGCAGTTCTTC
TRBJ1-5 | few | 14 | TRBV10-3 | NA | CAISEAGGNQPQHF | TGTGCCATCAGTGAGGCGGGGGGCAATCAGCCCCAGCATTTT
TRBJ1-5 | few | 16 | TRBV4-2 | NA | CASSPTTGGQIQPQHF | TGTGCCAGCAGCCCAACGACAGGAGGCCAAATTCAGCCCCAGCATTTT
TRBJ2-5 | NA | 16 | TRBV11-2 | NA | CASSPGTSPGGETQYF | TGTGCCAGCAGCCCGGGAACTAGCCCCGGGGGAGAGACCCAGTACTTC
TRBJ1-2 | NA | 16 | TRBV18 | TRBD1 | CASSTSPQTGIIGYTF | TGTGCCAGCTCCACATCACCCCAGACAGGGATTATTGGCTACACCTTC
TRBJ2-7 | NA | 13 | TRBV5-6 | NA | CASSSPDNYEQYF | TGTGCCAGCAGCTCTCCAGATAACTACGAGCAGTACTTC
TRBJ2-1 | NA | 13 | TRBV7-2 | NA | CASSLASYNEQFF | TGTGCCAGCAGCTTAGCCAGTTACAATGAGCAGTTCTTC
TRBJ1-1 | NA | 12 | TRBV5-4 | NA | CASSLAPSRAFF | TGTGCCAGCAGCTTGGCTCCCTCGCGGGCTTTCTTT
TRBJ2-3 | NA | 15 | TRBV5-4 | TRBD2 | CASSSPAGGADTQYF | TGTGCCAGCAGCTCCCCAGCGGGAGGGGCGGATACGCAGTATTTT
TRBJ1-5 | NA | 15 | TRBV2 | TRBD1 | CASSGDRGWNQPQHF | TGTGCCAGCAGTGGGGACAGGGGTTGGAATCAGCCCCAGCATTTT
TRBJ1-1 | NA | 14 | TRBV25-1 | NA | CASTKSGLHTEAFF | TGTGCCAGCACTAAAAGCGGGCTTCACACTGAAGCTTTCTTT
TRBJ2-3 | few | 16 | TRBV10-3 | TRBD1 | CAISASPGQGSDTQYF | TGTGCCATCAGTGCCTCCCCGGGACAGGGGTCAGATACGCAGTATTTT
TRBJ2-7 | NA | 16 | TRBV9 | TRBD2 | CASSVGVAGVSYEQYF | TGTGCCAGCAGCGTAGGGGTCGCGGGAGTCTCCTACGAGCAGTACTTC
TRBJ2-5 | NA | 14 | TRBV5-1 | TRBD2 | CASSSGLAGETQYF | TGCGCCAGCAGCTCGGGACTAGCGGGAGAGACCCAGTACTTC
TRBJ1-5 | few | 14 | TRBV27 | NA | CASGVKGSNQPQHF | TGTGCCAGCGGGGTTAAGGGGTCTAATCAGCCCCAGCATTTT
TRBJ2-3 | once | 13 | TRBV12-5 | TRBD2 | CASRLAGTDTQYF | TGTGCCTCCAGACTAGCGGGCACAGATACGCAGTATTTT
TRBJ2-7 | NA | 14 | TRBV5-6 | NA | CASSPDRQLYEQYF | TGTGCCAGCAGCCCAGACAGGCAACTTTACGAGCAGTACTTC
TRBJ2-7 | NA | 13 | TRBV5-1 | NA | CATPASFDYEQYF | TGCGCCACACCGGCTAGCTTCGACTACGAGCAGTACTTC